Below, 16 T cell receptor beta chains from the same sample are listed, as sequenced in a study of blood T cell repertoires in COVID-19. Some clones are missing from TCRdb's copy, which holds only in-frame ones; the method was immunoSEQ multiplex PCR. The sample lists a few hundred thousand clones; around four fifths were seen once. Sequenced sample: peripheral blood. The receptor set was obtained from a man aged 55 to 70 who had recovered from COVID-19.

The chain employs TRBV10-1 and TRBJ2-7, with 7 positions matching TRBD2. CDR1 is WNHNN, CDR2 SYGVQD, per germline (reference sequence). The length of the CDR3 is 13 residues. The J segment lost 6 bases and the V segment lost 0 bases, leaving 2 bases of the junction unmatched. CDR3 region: CASSESGRVEQYF. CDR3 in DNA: TGCGCCAGCAGTGAGTCTGGGAGGGTCGAGCAGTACTTC.

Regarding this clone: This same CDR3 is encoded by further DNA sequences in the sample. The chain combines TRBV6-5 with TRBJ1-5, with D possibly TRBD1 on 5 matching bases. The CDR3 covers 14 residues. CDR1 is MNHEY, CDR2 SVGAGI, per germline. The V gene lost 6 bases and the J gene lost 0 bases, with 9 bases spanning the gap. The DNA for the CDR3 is TGTGCCAGCAGACCCGACAGTAGCAATCAGCCCCAGCATTTT. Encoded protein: CASRPDSSNQPQHF.

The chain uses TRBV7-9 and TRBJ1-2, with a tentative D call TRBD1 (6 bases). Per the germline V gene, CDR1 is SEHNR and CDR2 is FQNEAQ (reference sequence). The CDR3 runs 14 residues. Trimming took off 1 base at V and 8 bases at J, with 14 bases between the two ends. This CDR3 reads CASSLGQALGGYTF. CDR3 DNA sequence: TGTGCCAGCAGCTTAGGACAGGCCCTCGGGGGCTACACCTTC.

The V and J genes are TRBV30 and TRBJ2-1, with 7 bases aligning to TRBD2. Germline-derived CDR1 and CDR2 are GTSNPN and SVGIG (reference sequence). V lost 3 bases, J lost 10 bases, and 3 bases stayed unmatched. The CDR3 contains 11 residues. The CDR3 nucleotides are TGTGCCTGGAGGCAGGGAGGGGAGCAGTTCTTC. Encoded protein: CAWRQGGEQFF.

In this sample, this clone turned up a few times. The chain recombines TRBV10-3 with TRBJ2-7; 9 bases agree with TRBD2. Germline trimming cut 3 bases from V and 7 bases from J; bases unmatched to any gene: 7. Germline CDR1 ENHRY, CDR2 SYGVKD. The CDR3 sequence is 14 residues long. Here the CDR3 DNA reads TGTGCCATCAGTGACCCGGGACTAGCAGGTGAGCAGTACTTC. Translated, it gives CAISDPGLAGEQYF.

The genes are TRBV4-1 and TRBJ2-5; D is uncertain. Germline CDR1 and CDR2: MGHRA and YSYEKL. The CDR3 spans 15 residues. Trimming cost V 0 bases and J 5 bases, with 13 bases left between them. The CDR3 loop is CASSQDLDRRETQYF. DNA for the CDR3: TGCGCCAGCAGCCAAGATTTGGATAGGCGGGAGACCCAGTACTTC.

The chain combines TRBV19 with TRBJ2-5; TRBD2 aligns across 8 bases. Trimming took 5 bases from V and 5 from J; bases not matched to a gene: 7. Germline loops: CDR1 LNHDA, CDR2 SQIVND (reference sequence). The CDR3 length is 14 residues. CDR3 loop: CASSDSGTRETQYF. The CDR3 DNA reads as TGTGCCAGTAGTGATAGCGGGACAAGGGAGACCCAGTACTTC.

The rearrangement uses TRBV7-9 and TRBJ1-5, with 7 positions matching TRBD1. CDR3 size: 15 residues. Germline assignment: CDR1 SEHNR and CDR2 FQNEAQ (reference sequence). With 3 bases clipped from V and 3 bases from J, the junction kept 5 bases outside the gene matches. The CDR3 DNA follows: TGTGCCAGCAGCTTTGGGACAGCAAACAATCAGCCCCAGCATTTT. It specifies CASSFGTANNQPQHF.

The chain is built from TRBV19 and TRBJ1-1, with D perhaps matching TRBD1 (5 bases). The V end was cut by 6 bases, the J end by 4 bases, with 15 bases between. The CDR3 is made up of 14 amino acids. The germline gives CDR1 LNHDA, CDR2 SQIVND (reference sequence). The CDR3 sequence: CASSDAGRGTEAFF. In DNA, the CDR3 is TGTGCCAGTAGCGATGCCGGAAGGGGCACTGAAGCTTTCTTT. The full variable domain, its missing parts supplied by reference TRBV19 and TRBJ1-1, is DGGITQSPKYLFRKEGQNVTLSCEQNLNHDAMYWYRQDPGQGLRLIYYSQIVNDFQKGDIAEGYSVSREKKESFPLTVTSAQKNPTAFYLCASSDAGRGTEAFFGQGTRLTVV.

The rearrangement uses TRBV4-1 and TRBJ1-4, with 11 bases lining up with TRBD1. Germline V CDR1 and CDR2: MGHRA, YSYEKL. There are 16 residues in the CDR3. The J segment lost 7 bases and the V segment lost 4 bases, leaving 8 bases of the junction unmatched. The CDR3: CASSPGQGAQIEKLFF. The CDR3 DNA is TGCGCCAGCAGCCCCGGACAGGGGGCGCAAATTGAAAAACTGTTTTTT.

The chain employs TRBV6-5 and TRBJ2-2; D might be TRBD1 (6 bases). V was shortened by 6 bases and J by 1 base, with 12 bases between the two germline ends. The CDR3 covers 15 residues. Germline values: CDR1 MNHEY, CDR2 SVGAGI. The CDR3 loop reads CASSRTGRNTGELFF. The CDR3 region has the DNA TGTGCCAGCAGCCGAACAGGGAGGAACACCGGGGAGCTGTTTTTT.

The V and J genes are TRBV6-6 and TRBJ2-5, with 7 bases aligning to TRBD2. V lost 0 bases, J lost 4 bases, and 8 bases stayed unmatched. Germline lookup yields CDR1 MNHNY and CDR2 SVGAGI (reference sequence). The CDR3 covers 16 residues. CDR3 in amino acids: CASSYSRTSGGETQYF. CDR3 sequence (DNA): TGTGCCAGCAGTTACTCGAGAACGTCGGGGGGAGAGACCCAGTACTTC.

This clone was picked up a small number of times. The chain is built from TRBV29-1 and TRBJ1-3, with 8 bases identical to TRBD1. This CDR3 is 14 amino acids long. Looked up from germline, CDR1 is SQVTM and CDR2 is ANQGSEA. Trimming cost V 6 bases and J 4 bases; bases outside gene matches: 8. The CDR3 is CSVETGAGGNTIYF. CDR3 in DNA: TGCAGCGTCGAGACAGGGGCCGGGGGAAACACCATATATTTT.

CDR3 DNA sequence: TGTGCCAGTAGTATTCCGGGGTACTACAATGAGCAGTTCTTC. It translates to CASSIPGYYNEQFF. The V gene is TRBV19, the J gene TRBJ2-1; a possible D gene is TRBD2 (5 bases). Germline values: CDR1 LNHDA, CDR2 SQIVND (reference sequence). The CDR3 is 14 amino acids. The V and J ends lost 3 bases and 3 bases respectively, with 9 bases between them. Full variable domain (outside the CDR3, taken from reference TRBV19 and TRBJ2-1): DGGITQSPKYLFRKEGQNVTLSCEQNLNHDAMYWYRQDPGQGLRLIYYSQIVNDFQKGDIAEGYSVSREKKESFPLTVTSAQKNPTAFYLCASSIPGYYNEQFFGPGTRLTVL.

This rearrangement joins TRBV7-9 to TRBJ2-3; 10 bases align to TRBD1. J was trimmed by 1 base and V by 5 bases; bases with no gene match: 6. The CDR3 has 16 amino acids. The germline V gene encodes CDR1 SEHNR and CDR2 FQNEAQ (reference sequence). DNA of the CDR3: TGTGCCAGCAGCAAACGGACAGGGGGGCGCACAGATACGCAGTATTTT. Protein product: CASSKRTGGRTDTQYF.

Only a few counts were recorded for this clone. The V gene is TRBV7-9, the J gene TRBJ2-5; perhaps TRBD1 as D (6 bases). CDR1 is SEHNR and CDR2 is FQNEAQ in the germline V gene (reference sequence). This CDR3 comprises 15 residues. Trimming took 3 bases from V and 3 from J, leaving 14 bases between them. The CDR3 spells CASSFVTGWEETQYF. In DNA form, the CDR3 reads TGTGCCAGCAGCTTTGTAACAGGGTGGGAAGAGACCCAGTACTTC.